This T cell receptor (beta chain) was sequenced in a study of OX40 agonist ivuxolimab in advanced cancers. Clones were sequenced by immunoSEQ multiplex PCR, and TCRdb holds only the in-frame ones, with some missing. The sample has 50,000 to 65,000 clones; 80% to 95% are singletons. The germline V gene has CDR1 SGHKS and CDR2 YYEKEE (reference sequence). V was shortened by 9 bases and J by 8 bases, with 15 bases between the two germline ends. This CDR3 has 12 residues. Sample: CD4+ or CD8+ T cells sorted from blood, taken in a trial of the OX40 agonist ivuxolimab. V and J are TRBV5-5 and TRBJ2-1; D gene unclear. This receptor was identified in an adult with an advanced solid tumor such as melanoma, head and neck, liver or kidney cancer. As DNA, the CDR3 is TGTGCCACAGCGCTAAGGTTACATGAGCAGTTCTTC. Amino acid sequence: CATALRLHEQFF.